Shown below are 20 T cell receptor beta chains from a single sample sequenced in a study of cytomegalovirus exposure and HLA in healthy donors. PCR involved 60 Vbeta and 13 Jbeta primers. TCRdb's table, derived via immunoSEQ multiplex PCR, lists solely in-frame clones and lacks some. The sample has some 120,000 clones; approximately 80% are singletons. Sequencing was performed on PBMCs. The receptor set was obtained from a female donor in good health and CMV-seronegative.

About this clone: The junction does not match germline at one end; this may be a read error. This sample includes further DNA sequences coding for the same CDR3. The V and J genes are TRBV5-1 and TRBJ2-3; 9 bases map to TRBD2. This CDR3 spans 16 amino acids. The germline gives CDR1 SGHRS, CDR2 YFSETQ. CDR3 bases: TGCGCCAGCAGCTTGGCGGCAGGGACTAGCACAGATACGCAGTACTTT. It is translated as CASSLAAGTSTDTQYF.

This clone was seen only a few times. Other DNA sequences of this sample code for an identical CDR3. The V gene is TRBV7-3, the J gene TRBJ2-5; 7 bases are a match to TRBD2. The CDR3 sequence is 13 residues long. J was trimmed by 5 bases and V by 1 base; bases with no gene match: 1. Germline CDR1 is SGHTA and CDR2 is FQGTGA. CDR3 region: CASSLREGETQYF. The CDR3 nucleotides are TGTGCCAGCAGCTTAAGGGAGGGGGAGACCCAGTACTTC. The full variable domain, in which reference TRBV7-3 and TRBJ2-5 provide the parts outside the CDR3, is GAGVSQTPSNKVTEKGKYVELRCDPISGHTALYWYRQSLGQGPEFLIYFQGTGAADDSGLPNDRFFAVRPEGSVSTLKIQRTERGDSAVYLCASSLREGETQYFGPGTRLLVL.

V usage is TRBV6-5 and J usage is TRBJ2-7, with 9 bases identical to TRBD2. The V gene end was trimmed by 6 bases and the J gene end by 3 bases; junction bases not matched to a gene: 9. The CDR3 consists of 15 residues. The germline V gene encodes CDR1 MNHEY and CDR2 SVGAGI. The CDR3 protein is CASSPTGTSLYEQYF. In DNA form, the CDR3 reads TGTGCCAGCAGCCCCACCGGGACTAGCCTCTACGAGCAGTACTTC.

V and J are TRBV5-1 and TRBJ2-5; TRBD2 matches 9 bases. Trimming cost V 9 bases and J 4 bases; bases outside gene matches: 13. CDR1 is SGHRS, CDR2 YFSETQ, per germline. This CDR3 has 15 amino acids. The CDR3 region has the DNA TGCGCCACCCAGCCCACCGGGCGGGGGGGAGAGACCCAGTACTTC. This codes for CATQPTGRGGETQYF.

The chain combines TRBV11-2 with TRBJ2-5, with a tentative D call TRBD2 (6 bases). CDR3 length: 13 amino acids. Germline CDR1 reads SGHAT; CDR2 reads FQNNGV. Trimming took 6 bases from V and 3 from J, leaving 11 bases between them. CDR3 sequence (DNA): TGTGCCAGCAGAGGACGGGGGAAAGAGACCCAGTACTTC. Amino acid sequence: CASRGRGKETQYF.

The chain joins TRBV9 to TRBJ2-7, with unresolved D. Trimming removed 2 bases at V and 2 bases at J, with 14 bases between. Germline V gene sequence: CDR1 SGDLS, CDR2 YYNGEE. There are 15 residues in the CDR3. CDR3 protein: CASSVEASSTYEQYF. The CDR3 bases are TGTGCCAGCAGCGTTGAGGCTTCTTCTACCTACGAGCAGTACTTC.

The rearrangement uses TRBV7-9 and TRBJ2-1, with 9 bases identical to TRBD1. Germline-derived CDR1 and CDR2 are SEHNR and FQNEAQ (reference sequence). This CDR3 region has 15 residues. The junction had 4 bases not matched to a gene; V was cut back by 3 bases and J by 4 bases. The CDR3 DNA follows: TGTGCCAGCAGCTTCCCGGACAGGGGTTACAATGAGCAGTTCTTC. It is translated as CASSFPDRGYNEQFF.

The chain has TRBV9 and TRBJ1-2, with D possibly being TRBD1 (5 bases). Germline loops: CDR1 SGDLS, CDR2 YYNGEE. The CDR3 is 15 amino acids. Trimming removed 6 bases at V and 1 base at J, with 16 bases between. CDR3 protein: CASTLSGGDNYGYTF. The DNA for the CDR3 is TGTGCCAGCACCCTTAGTGGGGGGGATAACTATGGCTACACCTTC.

The CDR3 nucleotides read TGTGCCAGCAGCTTCTCGCGGGGCCGCCAAGAGACCCAGTACTTC. Protein sequence: CASSFSRGRQETQYF. The chain is built from TRBV11-2 and TRBJ2-5; D might be TRBD2 (6 bases). The CDR3 runs 15 residues. CDR1 is SGHAT and CDR2 is FQNNGV in the germline V gene. V dropped 3 bases and J dropped 1 base, with 12 bases sitting between them.

This chain joins TRBV5-1 and TRBJ2-3; 8 bases match TRBD2. This CDR3 spans 16 amino acids. V was clipped by 2 bases and J by 1 base; unmatched bases: 6. Germline loops: CDR1 SGHRS, CDR2 YFSETQ. CDR3 nucleotides: TGCGCCAGCAGCTTAGGGGGAGCGGGGGGCACAGATACGCAGTATTTT. This codes for CASSLGGAGGTDTQYF.

The gene calls are TRBV4-1 and TRBJ2-5; 8 nucleotides agree with TRBD1. The DNA end favors TRBJ2-7, so the J call may be wrong. From germline, CDR1 is MGHRA and CDR2 YSYEKL. CDR3 length: 17 residues. The CDR3 DNA sequence: TGCGCCAGCAGCCAGCTAAGGATTGACAGGGGTAATTACGAGCAGTACTTC. As protein: CASSQLRIDRGNYEQYF.

The V gene is TRBV6-1, the J gene TRBJ1-2; the match to TRBD1 covers 8 bases. The trim removed 6 bases at V and 5 bases at J, leaving 5 bases unmatched. The length of the CDR3 is 13 residues. CDR1 is MNHNS and CDR2 is SASEGT in the germline V gene. CDR3 DNA: TGTGCCAGCAGACCGGGACAGGTATATGGCTACACCTTC. Its translation is CASRPGQVYGYTF.

The chain combines TRBV15 with TRBJ1-5, with TRBD1 matching over 9 bases. Per the germline V gene, CDR1 is LNHNV and CDR2 is YYDKDF (reference sequence). This CDR3 is 14 amino acids long. J lost 5 bases, V lost 3 bases, and 2 bases had no gene match. The CDR3 sequence: CATSSGTGHQPQHF. The CDR3 coding sequence is TGTGCCACCAGCAGCGGGACAGGGCATCAGCCCCAGCATTTT.

This chain joins TRBV4-2 and TRBJ1-1; D not resolved. Between the trimmed V and J ends, which lost 1 base and 1 base, there was a span of 7 bases. Germline V CDR1 and CDR2: LGHNA, YNFKEQ. CDR3 length: 14 amino acids. The DNA for the CDR3 is TGTGCCAGCAGCCAAGGGGCATGGAACACTGAAGCTTTCTTT. This translates into CASSQGAWNTEAFF.

This sequence joins TRBV7-2 and TRBJ1-3, with TRBD1 as a possible D gene (5 bases). The V gene's germline CDR1 is SGHTA and CDR2 FQGNSA. V was shortened by 4 bases and J by 2 bases, with 12 bases between the two germline ends. The CDR3 length is 15 residues. CDR3 region: CASSSRRVAGNTIYF. The CDR3 region has the DNA TGTGCCAGCAGCTCCCGCAGGGTAGCTGGAAACACCATATATTTT. Drawing the rest from reference TRBV7-2 and TRBJ1-3, the complete variable domain is GAGVSQSPSNKVTEKGKDVELRCDPISGHTALYWYRQSLGQGLEFLIYFQGNSAPDKSGLPSDRFSAERTGGSVSTLTIQRTQQEDSAVYLCASSSRRVAGNTIYFGEGSWLTVV.

The chain combines TRBV4-1 with TRBJ1-6, with 7 bases matching TRBD1. This CDR3 contains 15 residues. CDR1 is MGHRA, CDR2 YSYEKL, per germline. The trim removed 1 base at V and 8 bases at J, leaving 5 bases unmatched. The CDR3 DNA is TGCGCCAGCAGCCAAGGGACAGGTGATTATTCACCCCTCCACTTT. Its protein is CASSQGTGDYSPLHF.

The chain carries TRBV19 and TRBJ1-1; perhaps TRBD1 as D (5 bases). This CDR3 region has 13 residues. Germline V gene lookup returns CDR1 LNHDA and CDR2 SQIVND (reference sequence). Trimming cost V 5 bases and J 4 bases, with 11 bases left between them. CDR3 DNA: TGTGCCAGTAGTGCGGGGGGGAGCACTGAAGCTTTCTTT. Its protein product is CASSAGGSTEAFF.

The chain is built from TRBV7-2 and TRBJ1-2; D is undetermined. Trimming left V 8 bases short and J 2 bases short, with 15 bases between. The CDR3 contains 14 residues. Looked up from germline, CDR1 is SGHTA and CDR2 is FQGNSA. Here the CDR3 DNA reads TGTGCCAGCGGCCAGGCACCGGTCAACTATGGCTACACCTTC. Residues: CASGQAPVNYGYTF.

V gene TRBV7-9 combines with J gene TRBJ1-2; 7 bases are shared with TRBD1. From germline, CDR1 is SEHNR and CDR2 FQNEAQ (reference sequence). This CDR3 comprises 15 residues. With V trimmed by 0 bases and J by 8 bases, 9 bases remained unmatched. The CDR3 bases are TGTGCCAGCAGCTTAGCGGGGGCGACAGGGAAAGGCTACACCTTC. Protein sequence: CASSLAGATGKGYTF.

The genes are TRBV11-2 and TRBJ2-3; TRBD2 agrees at 11 bases. J gave up 6 bases and V 4 bases, and 18 bases lay outside the gene matches. The CDR3 runs 19 residues. CDR1 and CDR2 (germline): SGHAT, FQNNGV. This chain's CDR3 is CASSSWGRTSGSDRDTQYF. As DNA, the CDR3 is TGTGCCAGCAGCTCATGGGGGAGGACTAGCGGGTCTGATCGGGATACGCAGTATTTT.